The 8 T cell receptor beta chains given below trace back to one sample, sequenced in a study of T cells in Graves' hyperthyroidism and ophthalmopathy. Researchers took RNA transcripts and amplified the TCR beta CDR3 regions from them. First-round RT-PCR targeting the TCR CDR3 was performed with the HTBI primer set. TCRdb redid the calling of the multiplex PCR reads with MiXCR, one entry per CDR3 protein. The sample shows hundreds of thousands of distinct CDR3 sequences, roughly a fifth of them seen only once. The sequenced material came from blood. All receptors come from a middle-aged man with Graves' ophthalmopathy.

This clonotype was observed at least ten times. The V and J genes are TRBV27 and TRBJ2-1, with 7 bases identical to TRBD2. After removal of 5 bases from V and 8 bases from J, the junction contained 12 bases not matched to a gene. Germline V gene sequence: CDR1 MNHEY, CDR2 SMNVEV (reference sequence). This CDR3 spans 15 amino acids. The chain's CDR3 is CASSPHRGRKDEQFF. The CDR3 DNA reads TGTGCCAGCAGTCCCCACCGCGGGAGAAAGGATGAGCAGTTCTTC.

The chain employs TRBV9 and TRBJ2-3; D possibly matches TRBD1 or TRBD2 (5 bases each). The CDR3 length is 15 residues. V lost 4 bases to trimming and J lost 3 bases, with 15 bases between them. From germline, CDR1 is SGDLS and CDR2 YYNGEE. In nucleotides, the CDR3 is TGTGCCAGCAGCCCCTGGGGGACGGATACAGATACGCAGTATTTT. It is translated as CASSPWGTDTDTQYF.

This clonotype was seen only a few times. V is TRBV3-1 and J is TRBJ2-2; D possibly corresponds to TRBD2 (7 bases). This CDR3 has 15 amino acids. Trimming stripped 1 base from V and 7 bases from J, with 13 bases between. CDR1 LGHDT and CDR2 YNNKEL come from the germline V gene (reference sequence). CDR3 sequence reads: CASSQAGGRGGELFF. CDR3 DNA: TGTGCCAGCAGCCAAGCCGGGGGGCGGGGCGGGGAGCTGTTTTTT.

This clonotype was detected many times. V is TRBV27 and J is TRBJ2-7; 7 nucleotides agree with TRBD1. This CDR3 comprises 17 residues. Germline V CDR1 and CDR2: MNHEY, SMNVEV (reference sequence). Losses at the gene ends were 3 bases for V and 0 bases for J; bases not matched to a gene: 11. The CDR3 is CASSLKGDSHLSYEQYF. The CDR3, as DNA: TGTGCCAGCAGTTTGAAAGGGGACAGCCACCTCTCCTACGAGCAGTACTTC.

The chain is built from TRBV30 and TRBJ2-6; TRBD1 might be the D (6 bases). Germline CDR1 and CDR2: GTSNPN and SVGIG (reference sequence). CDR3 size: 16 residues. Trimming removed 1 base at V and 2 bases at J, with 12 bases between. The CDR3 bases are TGTGCCTGGAGTGCCGAGGGGGAGCCTGGGGCCAACGTCCTGACTTTC. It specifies CAWSAEGEPGANVLTF.

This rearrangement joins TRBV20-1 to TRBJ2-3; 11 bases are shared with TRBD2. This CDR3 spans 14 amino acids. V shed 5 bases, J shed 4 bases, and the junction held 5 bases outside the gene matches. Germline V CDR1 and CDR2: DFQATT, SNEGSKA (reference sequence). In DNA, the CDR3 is TGCAGTGCTCTCACTAGCGGGAGACCAGATACGCAGTATTTT. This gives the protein CSALTSGRPDTQYF.

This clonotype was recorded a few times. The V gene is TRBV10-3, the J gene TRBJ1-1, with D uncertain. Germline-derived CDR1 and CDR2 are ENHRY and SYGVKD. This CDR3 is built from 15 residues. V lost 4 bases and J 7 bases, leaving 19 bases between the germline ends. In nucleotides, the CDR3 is TGTGCCATCAGTGTGGGCCCCACCGGGGAGGGTGAAGCTTTCTTT. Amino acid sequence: CAISVGPTGEGEAFF.

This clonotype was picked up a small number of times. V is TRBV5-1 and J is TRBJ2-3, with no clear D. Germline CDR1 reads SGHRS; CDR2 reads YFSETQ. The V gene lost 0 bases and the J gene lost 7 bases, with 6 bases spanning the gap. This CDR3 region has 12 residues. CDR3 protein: CASSLEDHTQYF. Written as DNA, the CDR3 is TGCGCCAGCAGCTTGGAAGACCATACGCAGTATTTT.